The 30 T cell receptor beta chains presented below share a single source sample, sequenced in a study of blood T cell repertoires in COVID-19. Assay used: immunoSEQ multiplex PCR; TCRdb lists only in-frame clones, some missing. Of around 100,000 clones listed, 90% to 95% were seen once; the top ten hold roughly 17%. The sample was peripheral blood. The source of these receptors is a man aged 45-60 years with acute or convalescent COVID-19.

V and J are TRBV3-1 (or the pseudogene TRBV3-2) and TRBJ2-3; no clear D. CDR3 length: 12 amino acids. Trimming took off 2 bases at V and 6 bases at J, with 6 bases between the two ends. Germline loops: CDR1 LGHDT, CDR2 YNNKEL (reference sequence). CDR3 in amino acids: CASSQLGDTQYF. The CDR3 DNA reads TGTGCCAGCAGCCAACTCGGGGATACGCAGTATTTT.

This rearrangement joins TRBV30 to TRBJ1-2; 7 bases are shared with TRBD1. The ends lost 2 bases at V and 4 bases at J; junction bases unmatched: 1. Germline CDR1 and CDR2: GTSNPN and SVGIG (reference sequence). The CDR3 runs 12 residues. The CDR3 DNA follows: TGTGCCTGGAGTCAGGGGGGCTATGGCTACACCTTC. Translated: CAWSQGGYGYTF.

V usage is TRBV6-1 and J usage is TRBJ1-1; 7 bases match TRBD1. The CDR3 is 14 amino acids. V gave up 3 bases and J gave up 7 bases; unmatched junction bases: 8. Germline V gene lookup returns CDR1 MNHNS and CDR2 SASEGT. The CDR3 nucleotides read TGTGCCAGCAGTGAGGGCAGGGGGTCCTTTGAAGCTTTCTTT. Translating it yields CASSEGRGSFEAFF.

The rearrangement uses TRBV5-1 and TRBJ1-1; D gene ambiguous. Trimming removed 1 base at V and 6 bases at J, with 10 bases between. CDR3 length: 13 residues. The V gene's germline CDR1 is SGHRS and CDR2 YFSETQ. The CDR3 bases are TGCGCCAGCAGCTTGTGGGGAGGAGCTGAAGCTTTCTTT. Residues: CASSLWGGAEAFF.

As to this clone: The same CDR3 also results from other DNA sequences found in this sample. The chain couples TRBV11-3 to TRBJ2-3; 9 bases align to TRBD2. The CDR3 runs to 15 residues. V trimming: 3 bases; J trimming: 3 bases; junction bases outside the gene matches: 4. Germline V gene lookup returns CDR1 SGHNT and CDR2 YENEEA. In DNA form, the CDR3 reads TGTGCCAGCAGCTTTAGCGGGGGCGCGACAGATACGCAGTATTTT. Its translation is CASSFSGGATDTQYF.

This chain links TRBV18 with TRBJ2-4, with 9 bases fitting TRBD1. The CDR3 runs 16 residues. Losses at the gene ends were 6 bases for V and 8 bases for J; bases not matched to a gene: 14. Germline-derived CDR1 and CDR2 are KGHSH and LQKENI. CDR3 region: CASSPGQGTGGDIQYF. In nucleotides, the CDR3 is TGTGCCAGCTCGCCCGGACAGGGGACAGGAGGGGACATTCAGTACTTC.

The chain links TRBV3-1 (or the pseudogene TRBV3-2) to TRBJ1-1, with D uncertain. Germline assignment: CDR1 LGHDT and CDR2 YNNKEL (reference sequence). Trimming took off 4 bases at V and 3 bases at J, with 12 bases between the two ends. The CDR3 loop spans 14 amino acids. CDR3 in DNA: TGTGCCAGCAGCCCCCGAGGGATATACACTGAAGCTTTCTTT. This encodes CASSPRGIYTEAFF.

This clone has a handful of counts. This chain uses TRBV7-9 with TRBJ1-2; 7 nucleotides match TRBD1. CDR3 size: 16 residues. Unmatched junction bases numbered 7, after V lost 2 bases and J lost 1 base. Germline CDR1 reads SEHNR; CDR2 reads FQNEAQ (reference sequence). In nucleotides, the CDR3 is TGTGCCAGCAGCTTACGGGGACAGATAATTAACTATGGCTACACCTTC. This codes for CASSLRGQIINYGYTF.

The chain combines TRBV7-2 with TRBJ2-1; D is undetermined. The CDR3 spans 14 residues. Germline V gene sequence: CDR1 SGHTA, CDR2 FQGNSA. V lost 7 bases and J lost 5, with 15 bases in between. In DNA form, the CDR3 reads TGTGCCAGCAAAGATGGCCCCGAAAACAATGAGCAGTTCTTC. This sequence encodes CASKDGPENNEQFF.

This sequence joins TRBV19 and TRBJ2-1; 7 bases fit TRBD2. V trimming: 7 bases; J trimming: 6 bases; junction bases outside the gene matches: 9. CDR3 size: 14 residues. The V gene's germline CDR1 is LNHDA and CDR2 SQIVND (reference sequence). CDR3 sequence reads: CASIARGSGNEQFF. CDR3 in DNA: TGTGCCAGTATCGCGCGGGGGAGCGGCAATGAGCAGTTCTTC.

The V call is TRBV6-5, the J call TRBJ1-5; D is possibly TRBD1 (5 bases). Germline V gene sequence: CDR1 MNHEY, CDR2 SVGAGI. The V end lost 6 bases, the J end lost 6 bases, and 12 bases lay between the germline ends. The length of the CDR3 is 13 residues. The DNA for the CDR3 is TGTGCCAGCAGGAGGGCGGGGGGTCAGCCCCAGCATTTT. It codes for CASRRAGGQPQHF.

This chain uses TRBV5-1 with TRBJ2-5, with 16 bases identical to TRBD2. CDR1 is SGHRS, CDR2 YFSETQ, per germline. This CDR3 region has 18 residues. The junction had 6 bases not matched to a gene; V was cut back by 4 bases and J by 0 bases. In nucleotides, the CDR3 is TGCGCCAGCAGCCCAGGGACTAGCGGGGGGGGTTACCAAGAGACCCAGTACTTC. Residues: CASSPGTSGGGYQETQYF.

This clone has just one count. The chain links TRBV5-1 to TRBJ2-7, with TRBD1 matching 10 bases. The V gene's germline CDR1 is SGHRS and CDR2 YFSETQ. The trim removed 0 bases at V and 3 bases at J, leaving 3 bases unmatched. The CDR3 is made up of 15 amino acids. DNA for the CDR3: TGCGCCAGCAGCTTGGCCGGGACAGGGGTCTACGAGCAGTACTTC. Translated: CASSLAGTGVYEQYF.

The chain is built from TRBV28 and TRBJ2-5, with 8 bases fitting TRBD1. The CDR3 contains 15 residues. The germline gives CDR1 MDHEN, CDR2 SYDVKM. V trimming: 4 bases; J trimming: 5 bases; junction bases outside the gene matches: 9. CDR3 region: CASSSAGTGLETQYF. CDR3 in DNA: TGTGCCAGCAGTTCAGCCGGGACAGGTCTCGAGACCCAGTACTTC.

This rearrangement joins TRBV6-2 or TRBV6-3 to TRBJ2-2; D is ambiguous. The CDR3 is made up of 16 amino acids. Trimming shortened V by 6 bases and J by 1 base, and 15 bases separated the two germline ends. Germline V lookup: CDR1 MNHEY, CDR2 SVGEGT. The CDR3 DNA is TGTGCCAGCAGCTTACTCATACTTCTGAACACCGGGGAGCTGTTTTTT. Translated: CASSLLILLNTGELFF.

The gene calls are TRBV7-9 and TRBJ1-1, with TRBD1 as a possible D gene (6 bases). The germline V gene encodes CDR1 SEHNR and CDR2 FQNEAQ (reference sequence). Trimming took 5 bases from V and 1 from J, leaving 11 bases between them. This CDR3 has 14 amino acids. CDR3 residues: CASSQQGWNTEAFF. Written as DNA, the CDR3 is TGTGCCAGCAGCCAACAGGGTTGGAACACTGAAGCTTTCTTT. The whole variable domain, filled in from reference TRBV7-9 and TRBJ1-1, reads DTGVSQNPRHKITKRGQNVTFRCDPISEHNRLYWYRQTLGQGPEFLTYFQNEAQLEKSRLLSDRFSAERPKGSFSTLEIQRTEQGDSAMYLCASSQQGWNTEAFFGQGTRLTVV.

The chain has TRBV7-9 and TRBJ2-2, with no clear D. CDR1 is SEHNR and CDR2 is FQNEAQ in the germline V gene (reference sequence). This CDR3 contains 16 residues. The germline V and J ends were trimmed by 6 bases and 5 bases, with 19 bases remaining between them. This CDR3 reads CASSTPDQLVTGELFF. The CDR3 bases are TGTGCCAGCAGTACCCCCGACCAGCTAGTTACCGGGGAGCTGTTTTTT.

V gene TRBV3-1 (or the pseudogene TRBV3-2) combines with J gene TRBJ2-1, with D tentatively TRBD2 (6 bases). The germline V and J ends were trimmed by 2 bases and 11 bases, with 10 bases remaining between them. Germline loops: CDR1 LGHDT, CDR2 YNNKEL (reference sequence). The CDR3 spans 12 residues. The CDR3 spells CASSQMGLQQFF. Here the CDR3 DNA reads TGTGCCAGCAGCCAAATGGGACTCCAGCAGTTCTTC.

V gene TRBV29-1 combines with J gene TRBJ1-3; possibly TRBD1 for D (6 bases). CDR1 is SQVTM, CDR2 ANQGSEA, per germline. V was cut by 4 bases and J by 2 bases, with 9 bases left in between. The CDR3 extends over 13 amino acids. The CDR3 reads CSVGAGAGNTIYF. The CDR3 DNA is TGCAGCGTTGGAGCAGGGGCTGGAAACACCATATATTTT.

The chain couples TRBV6-2 or TRBV6-3 to TRBJ2-1; maybe TRBD1 (5 bases). The V gene's germline CDR1 is MNHEY and CDR2 SVGEGT. The CDR3 consists of 13 residues. The V end was cut by 3 bases, the J end by 3 bases, with 6 bases between. The CDR3 nucleotides are TGTGCCAGCAGTTATCAGGGCTACAATGAGCAGTTCTTC. Protein product: CASSYQGYNEQFF.

The J gene is TRBJ2-7, the V gene TRBV5-5; 8 bases align to TRBD1. CDR1 SGHKS and CDR2 YYEKEE come from the germline V gene (reference sequence). The CDR3 has 14 residues. Trimming cost V 5 bases and J 2 bases; bases outside gene matches: 6. CDR3 region: CASSYWTGPYEQYF. The CDR3 coding sequence is TGTGCCAGCAGTTATTGGACAGGGCCCTACGAGCAGTACTTC.

The rearrangement joins TRBV18 to TRBJ2-5, with 7 bases that match TRBD1. Trimming took 2 bases from V and 3 from J; bases not matched to a gene: 0. CDR1 and CDR2 from the germline V gene are KGHSH and LQKENI. CDR3 length: 13 amino acids. In DNA, the CDR3 is TGTGCCAGCTCACCAGGGACAGAAGAGACCCAGTACTTC. It encodes CASSPGTEETQYF.

The V and J genes are TRBV7-6 and TRBJ1-4; TRBD1 matches 7 bases. This CDR3 has 13 residues. Germline V CDR1 and CDR2: SGHVS, FNYEAQ. V lost 5 bases, J lost 12 bases, and 9 bases stayed unmatched. The CDR3 DNA follows: TGTGCCAGCAGCCCCAAAGAGGGGGCAGAACTGTTTTTT. Its translation: CASSPKEGAELFF.

The chain couples TRBV2 to TRBJ1-1; D uncertain. Germline CDR1 and CDR2: SNHLY and FYNNEI. This CDR3 spans 12 amino acids. V was shortened by 4 bases and J by 3 bases, with 6 bases between the two germline ends. The CDR3 nucleotides are TGTGCCAGCAGTGGGCGGCACACTGAAGCTTTCTTT. Translated, it gives CASSGRHTEAFF.

The chain couples TRBV6-5 to TRBJ1-1, with TRBD1 as a possible D gene (5 bases). CDR3 length: 13 residues. Germline assignment: CDR1 MNHEY and CDR2 SVGAGI. Trimming shortened V by 11 bases and J by 1 base, and 14 bases separated the two germline ends. The DNA of the CDR3 is TGTGCCCACAGGCGGCAGAGGAACACTGAAGCTTTCTTT. It encodes CAHRRQRNTEAFF.

The chain uses TRBV11-2 and TRBJ2-3, with D possibly being TRBD2 (6 bases). The germline V gene has CDR1 SGHAT and CDR2 FQNNGV. This CDR3 has 14 residues. V lost 4 bases to trimming and J lost 3 bases, with 11 bases between them. The CDR3: CASSSTGGTDTQYF. CDR3 bases: TGTGCCAGCAGCTCAACCGGGGGAACAGATACGCAGTATTTT.

J is TRBJ2-1 and V is TRBV11-2, with 9 bases fitting TRBD2. Unmatched junction bases numbered 8, after V lost 5 bases and J lost 15 bases. Germline V gene lookup returns CDR1 SGHAT and CDR2 FQNNGV. The CDR3 loop spans 12 amino acids. The CDR3 sequence: CASSQGGTSMFF. CDR3 coding DNA: TGTGCCAGCAGCCAGGGGGGGACTAGCATGTTCTTC.

This sequence joins TRBV7-9 and TRBJ1-5; maybe TRBD1 (6 bases). The CDR3 length is 14 residues. Germline CDR1 reads SEHNR; CDR2 reads FQNEAQ (reference sequence). The germline V and J ends were trimmed by 5 bases and 3 bases, with 11 bases remaining between them. The CDR3 loop reads CASSPQGYNQPQHF. The CDR3 DNA reads as TGTGCCAGCAGCCCACAGGGCTACAATCAGCCCCAGCATTTT.

V is TRBV27 and J is TRBJ1-1; TRBD1 matches 7 bases. Trimming at V came to 5 bases and at J to 4 bases, leaving 10 bases not matched to a gene. The CDR3 is 15 amino acids. Germline CDR1 and CDR2: MNHEY and SMNVEV (reference sequence). The CDR3 reads CASSPQGRVGTEAFF. In nucleotides, the CDR3 is TGTGCCAGCAGTCCACAGGGGAGAGTCGGCACTGAAGCTTTCTTT.

This clone was seen just once. The junction and the germline gene differ at one end; a read error may be behind it. The chain has TRBV3-1 (or the pseudogene TRBV3-2) and TRBJ1-1; 9 bases agree with TRBD1. In germline, CDR1 is LGHDT, CDR2 YNNKEL (reference sequence). The CDR3 loop spans 13 amino acids. The CDR3 bases are TGTGCCAGCAGCCAAGATGGCACAGGGGGCCGGGACTTT. Protein sequence: CASSQDGTGGRDF.